This TCR beta chain was found in a study of control samples from healthy donors and cancer patients. The table came from immunoSEQ multiplex PCR; TCRdb's copy has only in-frame clones and leaves some out. The sample has more than 95,000 clones; roughly 84% are singletons. The germline gives CDR1 SGHTA, CDR2 FQGNSA. V lost 5 bases to trimming and J lost 4 bases; unmatched junction nucleotides: 6. The CDR3 length is 16 residues. This clone was detected once. The chain links TRBV7-2 to TRBJ2-1; 12 bases match TRBD2. The sequenced sample consisted of blood. The receptor was isolated from a man between 35 and 55 years old in good health. In DNA, the CDR3 is TGTGCCAGCAGCCAAACTAGCGGGGGGTCTTACAATGAGCAGTTCTTC. Translation gives CASSQTSGGSYNEQFF.